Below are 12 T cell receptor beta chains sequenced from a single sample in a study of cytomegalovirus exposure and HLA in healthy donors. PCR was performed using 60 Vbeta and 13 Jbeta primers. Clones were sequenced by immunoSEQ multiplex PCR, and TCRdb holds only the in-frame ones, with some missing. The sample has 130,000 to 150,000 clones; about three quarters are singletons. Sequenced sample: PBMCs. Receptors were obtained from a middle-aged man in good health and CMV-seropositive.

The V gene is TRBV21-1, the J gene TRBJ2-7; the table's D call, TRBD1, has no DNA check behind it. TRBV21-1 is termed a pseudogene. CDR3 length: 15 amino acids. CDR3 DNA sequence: TGTGCCAGCAGCGATGAGCAGGAAAGCTCCTACGAGCAGTACTTC. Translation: CASSDEQESSYEQYF.

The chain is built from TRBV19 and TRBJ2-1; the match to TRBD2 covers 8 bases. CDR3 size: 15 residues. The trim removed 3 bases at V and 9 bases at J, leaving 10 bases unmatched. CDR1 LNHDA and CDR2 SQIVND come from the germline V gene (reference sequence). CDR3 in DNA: TGTGCCAGTAGTATGATGTTCCTAGCGGGCCTTGAGCAGTTCTTC. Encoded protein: CASSMMFLAGLEQFF. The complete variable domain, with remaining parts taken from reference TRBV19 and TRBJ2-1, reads DGGITQSPKYLFRKEGQNVTLSCEQNLNHDAMYWYRQDPGQGLRLIYYSQIVNDFQKGDIAEGYSVSREKKESFPLTVTSAQKNPTAFYLCASSMMFLAGLEQFFGPGTRLTVL.

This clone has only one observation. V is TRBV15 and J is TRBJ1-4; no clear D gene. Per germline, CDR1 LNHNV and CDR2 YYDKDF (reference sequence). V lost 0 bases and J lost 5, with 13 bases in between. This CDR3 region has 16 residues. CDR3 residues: CATSRDRLSANEKLFF. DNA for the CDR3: TGTGCCACCAGCAGAGACAGGTTGAGTGCGAATGAAAAACTGTTTTTT.

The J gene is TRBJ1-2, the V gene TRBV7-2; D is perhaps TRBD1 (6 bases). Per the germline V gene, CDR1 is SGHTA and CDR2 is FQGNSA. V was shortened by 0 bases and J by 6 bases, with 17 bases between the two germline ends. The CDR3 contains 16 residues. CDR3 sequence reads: CASSLAVAGDRNGYTF. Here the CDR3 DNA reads TGTGCCAGCAGCTTAGCGGTGGCAGGGGATCGGAATGGCTACACCTTC.

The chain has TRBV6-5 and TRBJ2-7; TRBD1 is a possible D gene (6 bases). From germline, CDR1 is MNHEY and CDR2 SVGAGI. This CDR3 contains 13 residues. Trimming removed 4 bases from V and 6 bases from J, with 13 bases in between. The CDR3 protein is CASSLTTGLEQYF. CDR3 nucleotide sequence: TGTGCCAGCAGTTTGACTACAGGGCTCGAGCAGTACTTC.

CDR3 loop: CASSEWAGDSNQPQHF. The CDR3, as DNA: TGTGCCAGCAGTGAGTGGGCAGGGGATAGCAATCAGCCCCAGCATTTT. V and J are TRBV6-1 and TRBJ1-5, with D perhaps matching TRBD1 (6 bases). This CDR3 region has 16 residues. Germline CDR1 reads MNHNS; CDR2 reads SASEGT. With 3 bases removed from V and 0 bases from J, the gap between germline ends came to 12 bases.

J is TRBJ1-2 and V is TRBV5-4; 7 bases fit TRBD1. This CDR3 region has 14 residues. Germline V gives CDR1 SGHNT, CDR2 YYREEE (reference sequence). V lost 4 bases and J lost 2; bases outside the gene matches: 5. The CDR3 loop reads CASSRTGQNYGYTF. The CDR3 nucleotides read TGTGCCAGCAGCCGAACGGGACAGAACTATGGCTACACCTTC.

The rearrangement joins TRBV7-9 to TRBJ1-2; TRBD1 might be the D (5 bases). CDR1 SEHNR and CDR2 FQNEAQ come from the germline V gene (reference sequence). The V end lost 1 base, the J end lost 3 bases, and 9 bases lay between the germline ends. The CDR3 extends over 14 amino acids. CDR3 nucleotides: TGTGCCAGCAGCTTAGGCGGGGGGTACTATGGCTACACCTTC. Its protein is CASSLGGGYYGYTF. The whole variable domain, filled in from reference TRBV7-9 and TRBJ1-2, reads DTGVSQNPRHKITKRGQNVTFRCDPISEHNRLYWYRQTLGQGPEFLTYFQNEAQLEKSRLLSDRFSAERPKGSFSTLEIQRTEQGDSAMYLCASSLGGGYYGYTFGSGTRLTVV.

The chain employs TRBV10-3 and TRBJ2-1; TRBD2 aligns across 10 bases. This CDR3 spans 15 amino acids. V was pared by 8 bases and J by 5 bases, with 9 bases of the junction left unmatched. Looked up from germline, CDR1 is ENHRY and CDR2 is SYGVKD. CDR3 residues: CAIRVGLADNNEQFF. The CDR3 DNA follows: TGTGCCATCCGAGTCGGACTAGCGGACAACAATGAGCAGTTCTTC.

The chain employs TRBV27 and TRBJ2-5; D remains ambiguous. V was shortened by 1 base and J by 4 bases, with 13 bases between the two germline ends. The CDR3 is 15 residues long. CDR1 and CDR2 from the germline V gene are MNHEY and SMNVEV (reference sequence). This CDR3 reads CASSLFGATLETQYF. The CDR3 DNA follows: TGTGCCAGCAGTTTATTTGGAGCTACGTTAGAGACCCAGTACTTC.

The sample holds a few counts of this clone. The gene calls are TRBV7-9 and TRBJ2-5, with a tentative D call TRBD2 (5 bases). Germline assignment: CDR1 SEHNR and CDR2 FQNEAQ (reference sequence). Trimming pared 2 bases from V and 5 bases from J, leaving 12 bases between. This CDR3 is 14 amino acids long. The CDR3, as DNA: TGTGCCAGCAGCTTACATGGACTGTCGGAGACCCAGTACTTC. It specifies CASSLHGLSETQYF.

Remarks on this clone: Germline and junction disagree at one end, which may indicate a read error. This CDR3 is CASSFWWFFRGTRYRSRRPPGGNF. CDR3 coding DNA: TGTGCCAGCAGTTTTTGGTGGTTCTTTAGGGGAACAAGATACAGATCAAGACGGCCCCCCGGGGGAAACTTC. The chain recombines TRBV28 with TRBJ2-7, with D maybe TRBD2 (6 bases). This CDR3 is built from 24 residues. Germline CDR1 is MDHEN and CDR2 is SYDVKM. Together with reference TRBV28 and TRBJ2-7, the CDR3 gives the full variable domain: DVKVTQSSRYLVKRTGEKVFLECVQDMDHENMFWYRQDPGLGLRLIYFSYDVKMKEKGDIPEGYSVSREKKERFSLILESASTNQTSMYLCASSFWWFFRGTRYRSRRPPGGNFGPGTRLTVT.